This section outlines one T cell receptor beta chain sequence together with its context. Time point in this sample: baseline, week 1 (first vaccination visit). The treatment denotes: pre-vaccination baseline after standard-of-care therapy. Patients carried new grade 3 or 4 IDH1-mutant astrocytomas lacking nuclear ATRX. This record belongs to a study of a mutant IDH1 vaccine in newly diagnosed glioma. Background on the study: Of the patients given treatment, around 60% were male and 37.5% were female, and a mean age of about 44 years was recorded. Receipt of radiotherapy, temozolomide, or both preceded the study, and most received both.

In germline, CDR1 is KGHSH, CDR2 LQKENI. V lost 6 bases and J lost 7; bases outside the gene matches: 6. The CDR3 is 13 residues long. Libraries were prepared by immunoSEQ multiplex PCR; TCRdb keeps only in-frame clonotypes and omits some of them. The table shows about 88,000 clones, with around 80% occurring only once. The sequences come from PBMCs, collected from a glioma patient treated with radiotherapy, temozolomide or both. The chain recombines TRBV18 with TRBJ1-2; 9 bases match TRBD1. The clonotype originates from a man aged 35-49 years with glioma. Some clones in this sample may be carry-over from other donors' samples. The CDR3 DNA reads TGTGCCAGCTCCCAAGACAGGGGGGTTGGCTACACCTTC. It is translated as CASSQDRGVGYTF.